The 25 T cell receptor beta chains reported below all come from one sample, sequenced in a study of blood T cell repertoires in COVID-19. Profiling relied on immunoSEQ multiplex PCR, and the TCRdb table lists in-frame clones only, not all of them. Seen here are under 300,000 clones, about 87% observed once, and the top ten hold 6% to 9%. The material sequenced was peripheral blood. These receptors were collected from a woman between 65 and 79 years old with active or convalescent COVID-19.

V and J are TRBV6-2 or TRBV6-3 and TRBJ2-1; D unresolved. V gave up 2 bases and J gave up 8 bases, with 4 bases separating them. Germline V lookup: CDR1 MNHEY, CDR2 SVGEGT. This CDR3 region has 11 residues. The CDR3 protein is CASSYHDEQFF. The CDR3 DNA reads TGTGCCAGCAGTTACCATGATGAGCAGTTCTTC.

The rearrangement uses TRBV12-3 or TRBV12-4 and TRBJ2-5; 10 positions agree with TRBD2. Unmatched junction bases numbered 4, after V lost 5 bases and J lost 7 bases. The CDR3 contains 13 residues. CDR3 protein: CASSPRLAGTQYF. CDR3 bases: TGTGCCAGCAGTCCAAGACTAGCGGGGACCCAGTACTTC.

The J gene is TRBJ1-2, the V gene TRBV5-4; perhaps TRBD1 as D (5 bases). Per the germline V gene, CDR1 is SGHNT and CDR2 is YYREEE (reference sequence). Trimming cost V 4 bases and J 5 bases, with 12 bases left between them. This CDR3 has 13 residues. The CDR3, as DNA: TGTGCCAGCAGCCCCGGGGGGGATTATGGCTACACCTTC. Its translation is CASSPGGDYGYTF.

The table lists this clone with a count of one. The CDR3 DNA reads as TGTGCCACCAGCGGAACGGACAGGCCAGATACGCAGTATTTT. Protein: CATSGTDRPDTQYF. The V gene is TRBV15, the J gene TRBJ2-3, with TRBD1 matching over 7 bases. Germline-derived CDR1 and CDR2 are LNHNV and YYDKDF (reference sequence). Germline trimming cut 5 bases from V and 4 bases from J; bases unmatched to any gene: 6. CDR3 length: 14 amino acids.

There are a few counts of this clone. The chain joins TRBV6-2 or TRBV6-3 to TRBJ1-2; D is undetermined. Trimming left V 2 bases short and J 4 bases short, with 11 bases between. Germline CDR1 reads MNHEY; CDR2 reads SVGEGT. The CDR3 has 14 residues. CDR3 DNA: TGTGCCAGCAGTTACCAAGCAGGCCTCTATGGCTACACCTTC. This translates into CASSYQAGLYGYTF.

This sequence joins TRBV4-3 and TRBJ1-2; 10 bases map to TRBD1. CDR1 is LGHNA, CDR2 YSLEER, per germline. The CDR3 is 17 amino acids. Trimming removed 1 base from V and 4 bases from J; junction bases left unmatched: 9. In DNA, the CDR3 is TGCGCCAGCAGCCAAGGGTTTCCGGGACAGGGGAGCTATGGCTACACCTTC. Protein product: CASSQGFPGQGSYGYTF.

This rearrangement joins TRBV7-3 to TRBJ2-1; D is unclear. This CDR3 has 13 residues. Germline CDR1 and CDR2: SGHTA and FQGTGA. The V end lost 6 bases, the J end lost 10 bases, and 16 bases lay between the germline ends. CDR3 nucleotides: TGTGCCAGCAGTTTAGAGGTGAATCGGGAGCAGTTCTTC. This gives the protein CASSLEVNREQFF.

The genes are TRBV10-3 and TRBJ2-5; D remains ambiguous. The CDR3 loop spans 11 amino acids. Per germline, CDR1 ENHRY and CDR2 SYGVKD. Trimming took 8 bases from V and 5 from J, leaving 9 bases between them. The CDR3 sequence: CAILERETQYF. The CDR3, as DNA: TGTGCCATCTTGGAGAGGGAGACCCAGTACTTC.

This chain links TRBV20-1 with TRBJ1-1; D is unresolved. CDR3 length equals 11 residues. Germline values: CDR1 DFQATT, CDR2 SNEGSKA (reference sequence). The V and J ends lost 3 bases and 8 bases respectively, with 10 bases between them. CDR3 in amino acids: CSASPGSEAFF. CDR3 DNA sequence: TGCAGTGCTAGTCCAGGTTCCGAAGCTTTCTTT.

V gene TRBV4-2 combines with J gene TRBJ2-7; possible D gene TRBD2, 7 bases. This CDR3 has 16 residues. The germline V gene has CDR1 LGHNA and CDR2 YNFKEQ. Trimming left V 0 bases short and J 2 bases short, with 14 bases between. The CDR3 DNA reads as TGTGCCAGCAGCCAAGACTTCGGGGGGCTAGCCTACGAGCAGTACTTC. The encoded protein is CASSQDFGGLAYEQYF.

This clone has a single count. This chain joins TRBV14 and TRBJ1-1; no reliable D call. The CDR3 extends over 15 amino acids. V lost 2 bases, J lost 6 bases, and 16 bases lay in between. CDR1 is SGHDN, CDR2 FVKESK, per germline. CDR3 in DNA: TGTGCCAGCAGCCAACCCCCCGCGTCGTTTGCTGAAGCTTTCTTT. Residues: CASSQPPASFAEAFF.

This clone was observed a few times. The CDR3 here is CASSQTPTGSLSNEQFF. The DNA for the CDR3 is TGCGCCAGCAGCCAGACGCCGACAGGGAGTTTATCCAATGAGCAGTTCTTC. The rearrangement joins TRBV4-1 to TRBJ2-1; 7 bases map to TRBD1. Germline CDR1 MGHRA, CDR2 YSYEKL. The junction had 14 bases not matched to a gene; V was cut back by 3 bases and J by 6 bases. CDR3 length: 17 amino acids.

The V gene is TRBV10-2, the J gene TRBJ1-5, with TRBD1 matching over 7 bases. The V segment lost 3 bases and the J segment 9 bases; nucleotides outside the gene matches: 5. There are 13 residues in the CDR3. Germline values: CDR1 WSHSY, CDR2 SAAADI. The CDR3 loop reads CASSEQGWGPQHF. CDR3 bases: TGCGCCAGCAGTGAACAGGGGTGGGGGCCCCAGCATTTT.

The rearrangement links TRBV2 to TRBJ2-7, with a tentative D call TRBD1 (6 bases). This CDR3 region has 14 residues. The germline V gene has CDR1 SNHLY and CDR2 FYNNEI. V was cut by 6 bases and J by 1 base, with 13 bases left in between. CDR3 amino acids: CASREDRTSYEQYF. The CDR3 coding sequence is TGTGCCAGCAGAGAGGACAGAACTTCCTACGAGCAGTACTTC.

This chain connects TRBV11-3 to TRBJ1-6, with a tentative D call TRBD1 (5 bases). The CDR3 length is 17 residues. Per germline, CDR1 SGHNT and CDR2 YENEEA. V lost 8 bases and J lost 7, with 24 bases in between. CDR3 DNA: TGTGCCAGCGCTCTTATATCGGAGGAGGGACTGAATTCACCCCTCCACTTT. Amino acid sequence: CASALISEEGLNSPLHF.

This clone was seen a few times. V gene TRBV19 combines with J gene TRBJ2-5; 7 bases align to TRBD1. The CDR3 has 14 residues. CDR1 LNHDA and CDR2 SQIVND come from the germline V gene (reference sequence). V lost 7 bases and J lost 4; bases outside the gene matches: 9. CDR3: CASTPGQLRETQYF. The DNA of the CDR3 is TGTGCCAGTACTCCGGGACAGCTCAGAGAGACCCAGTACTTC. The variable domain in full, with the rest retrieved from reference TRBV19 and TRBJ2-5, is DGGITQSPKYLFRKEGQNVTLSCEQNLNHDAMYWYRQDPGQGLRLIYYSQIVNDFQKGDIAEGYSVSREKKESFPLTVTSAQKNPTAFYLCASTPGQLRETQYFGPGTRLLVL.

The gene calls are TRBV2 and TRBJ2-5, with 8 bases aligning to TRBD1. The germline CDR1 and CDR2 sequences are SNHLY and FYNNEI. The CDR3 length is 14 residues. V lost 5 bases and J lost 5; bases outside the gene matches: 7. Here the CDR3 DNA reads TGTGCCAGCAGTCCGGGGACAGGTCGGGAGACCCAGTACTTC. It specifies CASSPGTGRETQYF.

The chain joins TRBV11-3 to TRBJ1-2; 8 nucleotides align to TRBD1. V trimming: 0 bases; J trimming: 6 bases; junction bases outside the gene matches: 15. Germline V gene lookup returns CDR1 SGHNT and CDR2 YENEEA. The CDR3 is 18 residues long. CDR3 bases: TGTGCCAGCAGCTTAGATCCCGGACAGGGAGGGGTGGGCCATGGCTACACCTTC. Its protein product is CASSLDPGQGGVGHGYTF.

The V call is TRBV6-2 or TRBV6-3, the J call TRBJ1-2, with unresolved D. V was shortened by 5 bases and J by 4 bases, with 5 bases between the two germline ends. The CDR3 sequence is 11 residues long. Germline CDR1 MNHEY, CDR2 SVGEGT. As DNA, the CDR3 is TGTGCCAGCAGTGTCCTCTATGGCTACACCTTC. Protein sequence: CASSVLYGYTF.

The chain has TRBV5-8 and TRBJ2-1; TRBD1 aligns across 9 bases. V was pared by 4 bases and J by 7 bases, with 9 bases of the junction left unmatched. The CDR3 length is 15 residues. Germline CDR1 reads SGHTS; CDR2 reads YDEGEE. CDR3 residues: CASSRGQGNGNEQFF. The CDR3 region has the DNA TGTGCCAGCAGCCGGGGACAGGGTAACGGGAATGAGCAGTTCTTC.

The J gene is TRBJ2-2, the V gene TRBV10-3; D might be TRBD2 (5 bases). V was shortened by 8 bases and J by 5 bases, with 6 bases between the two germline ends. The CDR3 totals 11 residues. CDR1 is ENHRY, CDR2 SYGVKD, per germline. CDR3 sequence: CAIGRTGELFF. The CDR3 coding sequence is TGTGCCATCGGGAGAACCGGGGAGCTGTTTTTT.

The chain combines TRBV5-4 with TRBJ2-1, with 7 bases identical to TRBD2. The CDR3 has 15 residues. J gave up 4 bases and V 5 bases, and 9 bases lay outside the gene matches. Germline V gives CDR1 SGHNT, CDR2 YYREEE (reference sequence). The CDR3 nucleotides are TGTGCCAGCAGACCAACTAGCGAAATATACAATGAGCAGTTCTTC. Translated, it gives CASRPTSEIYNEQFF.

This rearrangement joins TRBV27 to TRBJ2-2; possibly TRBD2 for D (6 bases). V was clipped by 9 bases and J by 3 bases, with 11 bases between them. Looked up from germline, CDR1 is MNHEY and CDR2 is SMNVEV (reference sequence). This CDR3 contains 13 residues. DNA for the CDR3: TGTGCCAGTTGGGACTCAGACACCGGGGAGCTGTTTTTT. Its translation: CASWDSDTGELFF.

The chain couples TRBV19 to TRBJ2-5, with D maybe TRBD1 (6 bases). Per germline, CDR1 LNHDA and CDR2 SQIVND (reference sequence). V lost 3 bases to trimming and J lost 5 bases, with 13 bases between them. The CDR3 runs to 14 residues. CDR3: CASSIQGWRETQYF. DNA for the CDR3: TGTGCCAGTAGTATTCAGGGGTGGAGGGAGACCCAGTACTTC.

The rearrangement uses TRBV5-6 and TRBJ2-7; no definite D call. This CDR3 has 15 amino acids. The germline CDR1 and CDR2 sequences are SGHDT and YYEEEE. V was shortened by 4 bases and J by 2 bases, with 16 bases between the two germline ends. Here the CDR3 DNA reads TGTGCCAGCAGCAGCGCGAGCAGTCCTCCCTACGAGCAGTACTTC. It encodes CASSSASSPPYEQYF.